The rows below give T cell receptor beta chains drawn from one sample of a study of CD8+CD57+ T cells in acquired aplastic anemia. TCRdb redid the calling of the reads with MiXCR, one entry per CDR3 protein. The sample contains about 220,000 distinct CDR3 sequences, 34% of which appear only once. The material sequenced was sorted CD4+, CD8+, or CD8+CD57+ T cells (not recorded which) from PBMCs. These receptors were taken from a human donor in good health, serving as a control. The CDR3 runs from the conserved cysteine through the conserved F or W. D genes are given only for firm matches. Expanded clones are given a class, and other clones once, few, many or no size at all.

>TRBJ1-1|many|NA|TRBV7-2
TGTGCCAGCAGCTCGGGACGGATGAACACTGAAGCTTTCTTT
CASSSGRMNTEAFF
>TRBJ1-5|NA|NA|TRBV6-5
TGTGCCAGCAGTTACTCTTGGGGACAGCCCCAGCATTTT
CASSYSWGQPQHF
>TRBJ2-7|NA|TRBD2|TRBV5-6
TGTGCCAGCAGCCGGGGACTAGCGGGGGTGAACTCCTACGAGCAGTACTTC
CASSRGLAGVNSYEQYF
>TRBJ2-7|many|TRBD1|TRBV20-1
TGCAGTGCTACTGTCATCGGGACAGGTCTCTACGAGCAGTACTTC
CSATVIGTGLYEQYF
>TRBJ1-3|once|NA|TRBV5-1
TGCGCCAGCAGCTTGTTCTCGGTCGGCTCTGGAAACACCATATATTTT
CASSLFSVGSGNTIYF
>TRBJ1-2|NA|NA|TRBV7-9
TGTGCCAGCAGCACAGAGTACTATGGCTACACCTTC
CASSTEYYGYTF
>TRBJ1-2|NA|TRBD1|TRBV2
TGTGCCAGCCCTGGGGACAGGGTAAACTATGGCTACACCTTC
CASPGDRVNYGYTF
>TRBJ1-1|NA|TRBD1|TRBV12-3/TRBV12-4
TGTGCCAGCAGGCGATCAGGGGGCGGGAACACTGAAGCTTTCTTT
CASRRSGGGNTEAFF
>TRBJ2-5|NA|NA|TRBV9
TGTGCCAGCAGCGTAGCTGGGACAACCCAAGAGACCCAGTACTTC
CASSVAGTTQETQYF
>TRBJ2-4|few|NA|TRBV2
TGTGCCAGCAGGCGCGGGACACCTTTAGCCAAAAACATTCAGTACTTC
CASRRGTPLAKNIQYF
>TRBJ2-7|many|NA|TRBV5-1
TGCGCCAGCAGCCCGGGAGGGACAGGTATCTCCTACGAGCAGTACTTC
CASSPGGTGISYEQYF
>TRBJ1-2|few|TRBD1|TRBV29-1
TGCAGCGTTACCGGACAGGATGGCTACACCTTC
CSVTGQDGYTF
>TRBJ2-5|NA|NA|TRBV29-1
TGCAGCGTTGAACGGGGGCGAGCAGAGACCCAGTACTTC
CSVERGRAETQYF
>TRBJ1-1|NA|TRBD1|TRBV19
TGTGCCAGTAGTACCTACAGGGGAATAAGCACTGAAGCTTTCTTT
CASSTYRGISTEAFF
>TRBJ2-7|few|TRBD2|TRBV2
TGTGCCAGCAGTTCGGGACTAGACACCTACGAGCAGTACTTC
CASSSGLDTYEQYF
>TRBJ2-2|NA|NA|TRBV9
TGTGCCAGCAGCGTAGAGACAGGGAGGACCGGGGAGCTGTTTTTT
CASSVETGRTGELFF
>TRBJ2-1|many|NA|TRBV20-1
TGCAGTGCTAGAGATTTGGGGGCAAGGTACAATGAGCAGTTCTTC
CSARDLGARYNEQFF
>TRBJ2-7|NA|NA|TRBV5-1
TGCGCCAGCTCCGAGGGGGGGGCGCTTAACTACGAGCAGTACTTC
CASSEGGALNYEQYF
>TRBJ1-4|few|NA|TRBV5-1
TGCGCCAGCAGCCCCCGTGACGGGAGGCTTAATGAAAAACTGTTTTTT
CASSPRDGRLNEKLFF
>TRBJ1-3|many|NA|TRBV10-3
TGTGCCATCAGTGAGAGGGCGTCTGGAAACACCATATATTTT
CAISERASGNTIYF
>TRBJ2-7|few|NA|TRBV12-5
TGTGCTAGTGGTTTGGTCATCAGAAGCTCCTACGAGCAGTACTTC
CASGLVIRSSYEQYF
>TRBJ2-5|NA|TRBD2|TRBV3-1
TGTGCCAGCAGTAAGCGGGGGGGCGGGGAGACCCAGTACTTC
CASSKRGGGETQYF
>TRBJ2-3|NA|NA|TRBV29-1
TGCAGCGTATCGGGGCAACTCCACACAGATACGCAGTATTTT
CSVSGQLHTDTQYF
>TRBJ1-6|many|NA|TRBV19
TGTGCCAGTAGAAGGAGTGCGGGGGTCAATTCACCCCTCCACTTT
CASRRSAGVNSPLHF
>TRBJ2-7|few|NA|TRBV10-3
TGTGCCATCAGTGAGTCGAGCTCCTACGAGCAGTACTTC
CAISESSSYEQYF
>TRBJ1-4|few|NA|TRBV7-9
TGTGCCAGCAGCTTAAGCTATAGCGGCGTCTCTGAAAAACTGTTTTTT
CASSLSYSGVSEKLFF
>TRBJ1-5|NA|NA|TRBV10-3
TGTGCCATCAATAATAATCAGCCCCAGCATTTT
CAINNNQPQHF
>TRBJ1-6|many|TRBD1|TRBV20-1
TGCAGTGCTAGAGGCCCGGGACAGGATAATTCACCCCTCCACTTT
CSARGPGQDNSPLHF
>TRBJ2-1|many|TRBD2|TRBV29-1
TGCAGCGGGGGACTAGCGGGCGTCGGTGAGCAGTTCTTC
CSGGLAGVGEQFF
>TRBJ2-7|many|TRBD2|TRBV5-1
TGCGCCAGCAGAGTAGGGACTAGCGGGAGCATCTACGAGCAGTACTTC
CASRVGTSGSIYEQYF
>TRBJ2-5|NA|TRBD2|TRBV11-3
TGTGCCAGCAGCTTAGTGCTAGCGGGGGGGCGAGAGACCCAGTACTTC
CASSLVLAGGRETQYF
>TRBJ1-3|many|NA|TRBV4-1
TGCGCCAGCAGCCAAGGGTGGGGGAACACCATATATTTT
CASSQGWGNTIYF
>TRBJ1-2|many|TRBD1|TRBV20-1
TGCAGTGCTCCGCTTTTCGGACAGGGGTACGGCTACACCTTC
CSAPLFGQGYGYTF
>TRBJ2-5|many|NA|TRBV9
TGTGCCAGCAGCGTTGGGGCTAGCCCTGCTCAAGAGACCCAGTACTTC
CASSVGASPAQETQYF
>TRBJ2-1|few|NA|TRBV12-3/TRBV12-4
TGTGCCAGCAGTTTAGGGGCAGCCTTCAGCTCCTACAATGAGCAGTTCTTC
CASSLGAAFSSYNEQFF
>TRBJ2-5|many|TRBD2|TRBV20-1
TGCAGTGCCCTAGCGGGAGAAAGAGAGACCCAGTACTTC
CSALAGERETQYF
>TRBJ2-7|NA|TRBD1|TRBV29-1
TGCAGCGTTGTGGGACAGGGGGCTTACGAGCAGTACTTC
CSVVGQGAYEQYF
>TRBJ2-5|many|NA|TRBV20-1
TGCAGTGCTAGACCTCCGGGGCGTCCCCAAGAGACCCAGTACTTC
CSARPPGRPQETQYF
>TRBJ1-2|once|TRBD1|TRBV2
TGTGCCAGCAATCGAGGGGGCAATAACTATGGCTACACCTTC
CASNRGGNNYGYTF
>TRBJ1-2|NA|TRBD1|TRBV30
TGTGCCTGGCAAAACAAGGACAGGGCGGCTAACTATGGCTACACCTTC
CAWQNKDRAANYGYTF
>TRBJ1-1|many|TRBD1|TRBV19
TGTGCCAGTAGTATGGGCAGGGGGCTTGTGAACACTGAAGCTTTCTTT
CASSMGRGLVNTEAFF
>TRBJ2-7|NA|TRBD2|TRBV25-1
TGCGCCAGCAGCGGGGCCCTAGCGGGGGACTACGAGCAGTACTTC
CASSGALAGDYEQYF
>TRBJ1-5|NA|NA|TRBV20-1
TGCAGTGCTAGACAGGGTTTTCAGCCCCAGCATTTT
CSARQGFQPQHF
>TRBJ2-3|few|TRBD2|TRBV12-5
TGTGCTAGTGGAAAAGGGACTAGCGGGATTGGAGATACGCAGTATTTT
CASGKGTSGIGDTQYF
>TRBJ2-1|medium-sized|TRBD1|TRBV29-1
TGCAGCACGCGGACAGGGGGCGGCTACAATGAGCAGTTCTTC
CSTRTGGGYNEQFF